The 6 T cell receptor beta chains reported below all come from one sample, sequenced in a study of T cells after yellow fever vaccination. TCRdb reanalysed the 5' RACE reads using MiXCR and keeps one entry per CDR3 protein. The sample records 250,000 or so distinct CDR3 sequences, roughly 6.2% being singletons. The source was CD4+ T cells sorted from PBMCs, collected on the day of the yellow fever booster vaccination. The receptor set was obtained from a man aged 25-45 years who received the YFV17D yellow fever vaccine.

This clonotype has more than one count but fewer than ten. The chain joins TRBV4-2 to TRBJ1-2, with D maybe TRBD1 (6 bases). The CDR3 loop spans 14 amino acids. Germline V gene sequence: CDR1 LGHNA, CDR2 YNFKEQ. V lost 0 bases, J lost 8 bases, and 13 bases lay in between. Written as DNA, the CDR3 is TGTGCCAGCAGCCAAGATGCGGGGGGCAGGGGCTACACCTTC. It translates to CASSQDAGGRGYTF.

The V gene is TRBV20-1, the J gene TRBJ2-3, with 7 bases that match TRBD2. Germline-derived CDR1 and CDR2 are DFQATT and SNEGSKA (reference sequence). CDR3 length: 15 amino acids. V gave up 1 base and J gave up 2 bases; unmatched junction bases: 6. CDR3 DNA sequence: TGCAGTGCTAGAGTGGCTAGCGGCCTCACAGATACGCAGTATTTT. Encoded protein: CSARVASGLTDTQYF.

There are a few counts of this clonotype. The chain is built from TRBV6-2 or TRBV6-3 and TRBJ2-7; D gene unclear. V was trimmed by 3 bases and J by 5 bases, leaving 5 bases between them. This CDR3 spans 11 amino acids. Germline V gene data show CDR1 as MNHEY and CDR2 as SVGEGT. CDR3 region: CASSYVDEQYF. As DNA, the CDR3 is TGTGCCAGCAGTTATGTTGACGAGCAGTACTTC.

This clonotype was detected only a few times. The chain employs TRBV20-1 and TRBJ2-7; the D gene is possibly TRBD2 (7 bases). Per the germline V gene, CDR1 is DFQATT and CDR2 is SNEGSKA (reference sequence). The CDR3 sequence is 14 residues long. The V end was cut by 2 bases, the J end by 3 bases, with 14 bases between. CDR3 residues: CSARRSGGHYEQYF. DNA for the CDR3: TGCAGTGCTAGAAGGTCGGGGGGCCACTACGAGCAGTACTTC.

A few counts support this clonotype. V and J are TRBV11-3 and TRBJ2-1; 14 bases line up with TRBD2. This CDR3 region has 15 residues. Germline CDR1 reads SGHNT; CDR2 reads YENEEA. V lost 4 bases to trimming and J lost 8 bases; unmatched junction nucleotides: 4. CDR3 region: CASSSGTSGSDEQFF. CDR3 nucleotides: TGTGCCAGCAGCTCCGGGACTAGCGGGAGTGATGAGCAGTTCTTC.

This chain connects TRBV19 to TRBJ2-5; TRBD1 or TRBD2 may be the D gene (5 bases each). The germline CDR1 and CDR2 sequences are LNHDA and SQIVND (reference sequence). This CDR3 has 14 amino acids. V lost 4 bases, J lost 3 bases, and 12 bases lay in between. CDR3: CASSRGPQEETQYF. CDR3 coding DNA: TGTGCCAGTAGTAGGGGACCCCAGGAAGAGACCCAGTACTTC.